Below, 17 T cell receptor beta chains from the same sample are listed, as sequenced in a study of spatial heterogeneity in lung cancer. Indicated time point: blood at routine non-recurrence follow-up after resection. Whole RNA, which was extracted from tumor, nontumor lung tissue or frozen PBMC, was sequenced without any cell sorting. TCRdb fed the 5' RACE reads into MiXCR, producing one record per CDR3 protein. Altogether 45,000 to 65,000 distinct CDR3 sequences are present, less than 9.5% being singletons, with the ten largest covering approximately 40%. The sample consisted of PBMCs, taken at follow-up. Source of these receptors: a female donor with early-stage non-small cell lung cancer.

Ten or more counts support this clonotype. The gene calls are TRBV5-4 and TRBJ2-5; D might be TRBD1 or TRBD2, each matching 5 bases. Germline V gene lookup returns CDR1 SGHNT and CDR2 YYREEE (reference sequence). Trimming cost V 2 bases and J 5 bases, with 16 bases left between them. The CDR3 is 15 residues long. This CDR3 is CASSFIGTVKETQYF. Written as DNA, the CDR3 is TGTGCCAGCAGCTTTATCGGGACGGTGAAGGAGACCCAGTACTTC.

This clonotype was observed at least ten times. The chain combines TRBV6-2 or TRBV6-3 with TRBJ1-2, with unresolved D. Trimming cost V 8 bases and J 4 bases, with 11 bases left between them. CDR1 and CDR2 (germline): MNHEY, SVGEGT. The length of the CDR3 is 12 residues. CDR3 in DNA: TGTGCCAGCCGTCGGGGATTCTATGGCTACACCTTC. Translated, it gives CASRRGFYGYTF.

The sample holds many counts of this clonotype. This rearrangement joins TRBV28 to TRBJ1-2; D gene ambiguous. The germline V gene has CDR1 MDHEN and CDR2 SYDVKM. V lost 3 bases and J lost 10, with 9 bases in between. The CDR3 has 11 residues. The CDR3 protein is CASSFVFAYTF. CDR3 sequence (DNA): TGTGCCAGCAGTTTTGTTTTCGCCTACACCTTC.

In its sample, this clonotype was seen many times. This sequence joins TRBV23-1 and TRBJ2-7; D remains ambiguous. TRBV23-1 falls under the ORF class, with uncertain function. V was clipped by 5 bases and J by 1 base, with 9 bases between them. This CDR3 is 13 amino acids long. This chain's CDR3 is CASSKVLSYEQYF. The CDR3 nucleotides read TGCGCCAGCAGTAAGGTACTTTCCTACGAGCAGTACTTC.

Here the CDR3 DNA reads TGTGCCAGCACCGCCGGGCGGGGCGGGGAGCTGTTTTTT. It codes for CASTAGRGGELFF. This chain joins TRBV12-3 or TRBV12-4 and TRBJ2-2; weak D call: TRBD2 (6 bases). There are 13 residues in the CDR3. V was shortened by 7 bases and J by 7 bases, with 13 bases between the two germline ends.

This clonotype was counted a few times. The chain uses TRBV12-3 or TRBV12-4 and TRBJ2-3; tentative D call: TRBD2 (6 bases). The V end was cut by 8 bases, the J end by 4 bases, with 7 bases between. The CDR3 consists of 11 residues. CDR3 in DNA: TGTGCCAGCGGGGAGGCAGATACGCAGTATTTT. As protein: CASGEADTQYF.

The chain is built from TRBV2 and TRBJ1-1; TRBD1 matches 8 bases. Per germline, CDR1 SNHLY and CDR2 FYNNEI. After removal of 7 bases from V and 0 bases from J, the junction contained 7 bases not matched to a gene. The CDR3 runs to 15 residues. This CDR3 reads CASNDRGLVNTEAFF. The CDR3 DNA is TGTGCCAGCAACGACAGGGGTTTGGTGAACACTGAAGCTTTCTTT.

This clonotype appeared many times. The chain combines TRBV4-1 with TRBJ2-3, with 7 bases lining up with TRBD1. The CDR3 length is 17 residues. With 3 bases clipped from V and 2 bases from J, the junction kept 11 bases outside the gene matches. Germline CDR1 MGHRA, CDR2 YSYEKL. In DNA, the CDR3 is TGCGCCAGCAGCCACACCGGGACAGAGGCTCTCACAGATACGCAGTATTTT. Translated: CASSHTGTEALTDTQYF.

This clonotype was picked up many times. The chain has TRBV29-1 and TRBJ2-7, with 8 bases matching TRBD2. The CDR3 is 15 amino acids. J was trimmed by 4 bases and V by 7 bases; bases with no gene match: 15. CDR1 SQVTM and CDR2 ANQGSEA come from the germline V gene. CDR3 in amino acids: CSATLGGGFSYEQYF. As DNA, the CDR3 is TGCAGCGCTACCCTGGGCGGGGGGTTCAGTTACGAGCAGTACTTC.

The chain combines TRBV24-1 with TRBJ2-5, with D perhaps matching TRBD1 or TRBD2 (6 bases each). Germline V gene data show CDR1 as KGHDR and CDR2 as SFDVKD. Trimming removed 5 bases at V and 0 bases at J, with 15 bases between. The CDR3 loop spans 16 amino acids. CDR3 loop: CATSAPGGGDQETQYF. In DNA, the CDR3 is TGTGCCACCAGTGCTCCCGGGGGCGGGGACCAAGAGACCCAGTACTTC.

This clonotype occurred a few times. V usage is TRBV3-1 and J usage is TRBJ2-3; 12 nucleotides agree with TRBD2. Trimming removed 3 bases from V and 3 bases from J; junction bases left unmatched: 10. The V gene's germline CDR1 is LGHDT and CDR2 YNNKEL (reference sequence). The CDR3 sequence is 18 residues long. Written as DNA, the CDR3 is TGTGCCAGCAGCCAGACGGCTAGCGGGGGGGCACGAACAGATACGCAGTATTTT. Translation: CASSQTASGGARTDTQYF.

This clonotype has ten or more counts. CDR3: CASSFTGPHYGYTF. In nucleotides, the CDR3 is TGTGCCAGCAGTTTCACAGGGCCGCACTATGGCTACACCTTC. The genes are TRBV27 and TRBJ1-2; D may be TRBD1 (6 bases). The germline V gene encodes CDR1 MNHEY and CDR2 SMNVEV (reference sequence). V was cut by 3 bases and J by 3 bases, with 11 bases left in between. The CDR3 is 14 amino acids.

This chain links TRBV12-3 or TRBV12-4 with TRBJ2-2; 8 nucleotides match TRBD1. The CDR3 loop spans 17 amino acids. The ends lost 5 bases at V and 0 bases at J; junction bases unmatched: 8. In DNA, the CDR3 is TGTGCCAGCAGTCGACAGGGGCCCTACGCGAACACCGGGGAGCTGTTTTTT. It is translated as CASSRQGPYANTGELFF.

This clonotype has a handful of counts. This sequence joins TRBV7-2 and TRBJ2-1; possibly TRBD2 for D (7 bases). CDR3 size: 17 residues. The germline V and J ends were trimmed by 2 bases and 4 bases, with 18 bases remaining between them. Germline V gene data show CDR1 as SGHTA and CDR2 as FQGNSA. CDR3 in amino acids: CASSLLPRGASYNEQFF. The CDR3, as DNA: TGTGCCAGCAGCTTACTCCCCCGGGGGGCCTCTTACAATGAGCAGTTCTTC.

This clonotype was seen a handful of times. The rearrangement joins TRBV19 to TRBJ2-6; D gene unclear. The V end was cut by 4 bases, the J end by 0 bases, with 7 bases between. Germline CDR1 LNHDA, CDR2 SQIVND (reference sequence). This CDR3 comprises 15 residues. The CDR3 loop is CASSTWASGANVLTF. In DNA, the CDR3 is TGTGCCAGTAGTACCTGGGCCTCTGGGGCCAACGTCCTGACTTTC. Looking up the rest from reference TRBV19 and TRBJ2-6 gives the full variable domain: DGGITQSPKYLFRKEGQNVTLSCEQNLNHDAMYWYRQDPGQGLRLIYYSQIVNDFQKGDIAEGYSVSREKKESFPLTVTSAQKNPTAFYLCASSTWASGANVLTFGAGSRLTVL.

This clonotype was seen repeatedly, ten times or more. The chain carries TRBV9 and TRBJ2-1; 7 nucleotides align to TRBD2. The CDR3 has 16 residues. The V gene's germline CDR1 is SGDLS and CDR2 YYNGEE. Trimming cost V 1 base and J 3 bases; bases outside gene matches: 7. The CDR3, as DNA: TGTGCCAGCAGCGTACTTGTGGGGGGGAGCTACAATGAGCAGTTCTTC. As protein: CASSVLVGGSYNEQFF.

V and J are TRBV18 and TRBJ1-5; D call uncertain. V dropped 3 bases and J dropped 5 bases, with 8 bases sitting between them. In germline, CDR1 is KGHSH, CDR2 LQKENI. The CDR3 contains 13 residues. In nucleotides, the CDR3 is TGTGCCAGCTCACCGGGAGGTGATCAGCCCCAGCATTTT. It is translated as CASSPGGDQPQHF.